The 28 T cell receptor beta chains below were found in one sample sequenced in a study of cytomegalovirus exposure and HLA in healthy donors. Generated by immunoSEQ multiplex PCR, the TCRdb table keeps only in-frame clones and is missing some. The sample has approximately 170,000 clones, approximately 84% seen once. What was sequenced was PBMCs. Every receptor here comes from a man younger than 45 in good health and CMV-seropositive.

A few counts support this clone. V usage is TRBV29-1 and J usage is TRBJ1-1; TRBD1 aligns across 8 bases. Unmatched junction bases numbered 5, after V lost 7 bases and J lost 1 base. The germline V gene has CDR1 SQVTM and CDR2 ANQGSEA. The CDR3 has 13 amino acids. CDR3 nucleotides: TGCAGCGCAACCGGGACAGGGAACACTGAAGCTTTCTTT. This codes for CSATGTGNTEAFF.

J is TRBJ1-4 and V is TRBV28; no reliable D call. Trimming shortened V by 6 bases and J by 0 bases, and 17 bases separated the two germline ends. The CDR3 covers 17 residues. Germline-derived CDR1 and CDR2 are MDHEN and SYDVKM. In DNA form, the CDR3 reads TGTGCCAGCAGGGTTTTGAAGGAGCCACCAACTAATGAAAAACTGTTTTTT. As protein: CASRVLKEPPTNEKLFF.

This clone is a singleton in its sample. The chain joins TRBV5-5 to TRBJ2-5, with D unclear. V was trimmed by 1 base and J by 3 bases, leaving 7 bases between them. This CDR3 contains 13 residues. The germline V gene has CDR1 SGHKS and CDR2 YYEKEE (reference sequence). The CDR3 region has the DNA TGTGCCAGCAGCTTGTTCGCGGAAGAGACCCAGTACTTC. It translates to CASSLFAEETQYF.

This sequence joins TRBV12-2 and TRBJ1-1; TRBD1, the table's D call, was not compared with the DNA. TRBV12-2 is deemed a pseudogene. The CDR3 runs 13 residues. The CDR3 sequence is CASRLGTGTEAFF. For the CDR3, the DNA is TGTGCAAGTCGCCTTGGGACAGGCACTGAAGCTTTCTTT.

The chain joins TRBV15 to TRBJ2-7, with 8 bases fitting TRBD2. V dropped 3 bases and J dropped 1; count of bases not matched to a gene: 11. The CDR3 runs 17 residues. Germline V gives CDR1 LNHNV, CDR2 YYDKDF (reference sequence). The CDR3 protein is CATSRGVTGTRSYEQYF. As DNA, the CDR3 is TGTGCCACCAGCAGGGGCGTGACCGGGACTAGATCCTACGAGCAGTACTTC.

This chain uses TRBV29-1 with TRBJ1-2; TRBD1 agrees at 12 bases. V lost 6 bases, J lost 3 bases, and 2 bases stayed unmatched. Germline V gene sequence: CDR1 SQVTM, CDR2 ANQGSEA. This CDR3 is 13 amino acids long. This CDR3 reads CSVGQGADYGYTF. In nucleotides, the CDR3 is TGCAGCGTGGGACAGGGGGCAGACTATGGCTACACCTTC.

This clone has a single count. This chain links TRBV2 with TRBJ2-7; 9 bases are shared with TRBD1. From germline, CDR1 is SNHLY and CDR2 FYNNEI. The CDR3 has 14 residues. J gave up 4 bases and V 6 bases, and 7 bases lay outside the gene matches. CDR3 region: CASSDRGVLYEQYF. CDR3 sequence (DNA): TGTGCCAGCAGCGACAGGGGGGTCTTGTACGAGCAGTACTTC. Drawing the rest from reference TRBV2 and TRBJ2-7, the complete variable domain is EPEVTQTPSHQVTQMGQEVILRCVPISNHLYFYWYRQILGQKVEFLVSFYNNEISEKSEIFDDQFSVERPDGSNFTLKIRSTKLEDSAMYFCASSDRGVLYEQYFGPGTRLTVT.

The chain couples TRBV4-3 to TRBJ2-3; 14 bases align to TRBD2. The CDR3 has 20 amino acids. The J segment lost 6 bases and the V segment lost 3 bases, leaving 17 bases of the junction unmatched. Germline loops: CDR1 LGHNA, CDR2 YSLEER. For the CDR3, the DNA is TGCGCCAGCAGCCAGGGACCAGGGACTAGCGGGGGTATACTGGCGGATACGCAGTATTTT. This translates into CASSQGPGTSGGILADTQYF.

This clone has only a few counts. The genes are TRBV18 and TRBJ2-5, with 8 nucleotides matching TRBD2. In germline, CDR1 is KGHSH, CDR2 LQKENI. CDR3 length: 15 amino acids. Trimming cost V 3 bases and J 2 bases; bases outside gene matches: 5. For the CDR3, the DNA is TGTGCCAGCTCACCGCCGGGACTAGGTCAAGAGACCCAGTACTTC. Translated, it gives CASSPPGLGQETQYF.

This clone was seen once. V gene TRBV2 combines with J gene TRBJ2-3; 11 bases are a match to TRBD1. The CDR3 is 15 amino acids. After removal of 6 bases from V and 4 bases from J, the junction contained 6 bases not matched to a gene. Germline V gene lookup returns CDR1 SNHLY and CDR2 FYNNEI. In DNA form, the CDR3 reads TGTGCCAGCAGCTTGGACAGGGGGCTTGCAGATACGCAGTATTTT. It translates to CASSLDRGLADTQYF.

The rearrangement uses TRBV30 and TRBJ2-3; TRBD2 matches 9 bases. The junction had 4 bases not matched to a gene; V was cut back by 0 bases and J by 3 bases. Germline V gene data show CDR1 as GTSNPN and CDR2 as SVGIG (reference sequence). The CDR3 spans 15 residues. CDR3: CAWSVGREGTDTQYF. The CDR3 region has the DNA TGTGCCTGGAGTGTAGGGCGGGAGGGTACAGATACGCAGTATTTT.

The rearrangement joins TRBV5-1 to TRBJ2-7, with a weak D call TRBD2 (5 bases). This CDR3 has 14 amino acids. CDR1 is SGHRS, CDR2 YFSETQ, per germline. Trimming removed 0 bases from V and 2 bases from J, with 9 bases in between. DNA for the CDR3: TGCGCCAGCAGCTTGGACGGGGATACCTACGAGCAGTACTTC. Protein product: CASSLDGDTYEQYF.

The rearrangement joins TRBV5-4 to TRBJ2-3; 11 bases align to TRBD2. Germline CDR1 is SGHNT and CDR2 is YYREEE (reference sequence). Unmatched junction bases numbered 11, after V lost 4 bases and J lost 7 bases. The CDR3 spans 16 residues. CDR3 loop: CASSMTGGLAEHTQYF. The DNA for the CDR3 is TGTGCCAGCAGCATGACAGGGGGACTAGCGGAGCATACGCAGTATTTT.

The rearrangement links TRBV13 to TRBJ1-2, with D uncertain. V lost 2 bases, J lost 7 bases, and 11 bases lay in between. Germline lookup yields CDR1 PRHDT and CDR2 FYEKMQ (reference sequence). The CDR3 sequence is 13 residues long. Here the CDR3 DNA reads TGTGCCAGCAGCTTATTGCGGAGTGGTGGCTACACCTTC. Its translation is CASSLLRSGGYTF.

V and J are TRBV5-1 and TRBJ2-3, with TRBD1 matching 9 bases. The CDR3 contains 17 residues. Unmatched junction bases numbered 11, after V lost 3 bases and J lost 3 bases. The germline CDR1 and CDR2 sequences are SGHRS and YFSETQ. The CDR3 nucleotides read TGCGCCAGCAGCTCATCATCCGGGACAGGGCTAACAGATACGCAGTATTTT. This gives the protein CASSSSSGTGLTDTQYF.

The chain joins TRBV28 to TRBJ2-7; 12 bases are shared with TRBD1. The CDR3 has 16 residues. Losses at the gene ends were 8 bases for V and 2 bases for J; bases not matched to a gene: 10. Germline CDR1 MDHEN, CDR2 SYDVKM. The CDR3 reads CASEGQGAINAYEQYF. DNA for the CDR3: TGTGCCAGCGAGGGACAGGGGGCCATAAATGCCTACGAGCAGTACTTC. Full variable domain (outside the CDR3, taken from reference TRBV28 and TRBJ2-7): DVKVTQSSRYLVKRTGEKVFLECVQDMDHENMFWYRQDPGLGLRLIYFSYDVKMKEKGDIPEGYSVSREKKERFSLILESASTNQTSMYLCASEGQGAINAYEQYFGPGTRLTVT.

The CDR3 loop is CASSPRGQGALYGYTF. The CDR3 region has the DNA TGTGCCAGCAGTCCTAGGGGACAGGGGGCTTTGTATGGCTACACCTTC. This chain joins TRBV27 and TRBJ1-2; 12 positions match TRBD1. CDR3 length: 16 amino acids. The ends lost 5 bases at V and 5 bases at J; junction bases unmatched: 9. Germline CDR1 and CDR2: MNHEY and SMNVEV (reference sequence).

This clone was observed a few times. The rearrangement links TRBV7-8 to TRBJ2-2; 9 bases line up with TRBD1. V dropped 8 bases and J dropped 4; count of bases not matched to a gene: 5. The length of the CDR3 is 14 residues. The germline V gene has CDR1 SGHVS and CDR2 FQNEAQ. CDR3 loop: CASGQGSLTGELFF. In DNA form, the CDR3 reads TGTGCCAGCGGACAGGGGTCCCTCACCGGGGAGCTGTTTTTT.

This chain connects TRBV28 to TRBJ2-5, with TRBD2 matching 9 bases. This CDR3 spans 17 amino acids. Germline CDR1 and CDR2: MDHEN and SYDVKM. Trimming cost V 5 bases and J 1 base; bases outside gene matches: 11. CDR3 sequence reads: CASSRGWVAGAQETQYF. As DNA, the CDR3 is TGTGCCAGCAGTCGAGGGTGGGTAGCGGGGGCCCAAGAGACCCAGTACTTC.

The rearrangement joins TRBV5-4 to TRBJ1-1; TRBD1 might be the D (5 bases). The CDR3 runs 15 residues. Germline V CDR1 and CDR2: SGHNT, YYREEE (reference sequence). The germline V and J ends were trimmed by 2 bases and 4 bases, with 15 bases remaining between them. The CDR3 coding sequence is TGTGCCAGCAGCTTTGGCCAGGGAGCGGGCACTGAAGCTTTCTTT. Protein sequence: CASSFGQGAGTEAFF.

The V and J genes are TRBV28 and TRBJ2-7; maybe TRBD1 (5 bases). The CDR3 runs 14 residues. Germline lookup yields CDR1 MDHEN and CDR2 SYDVKM. Trimming stripped 2 bases from V and 0 bases from J, with 8 bases between. The CDR3 DNA follows: TGTGCCAGCAGTTTACAGGGCCGCTCCTACGAGCAGTACTTC. As protein: CASSLQGRSYEQYF.

The chain uses TRBV4-1 and TRBJ2-7, with D possibly TRBD1 on 6 matching bases. The CDR3 totals 13 residues. V gave up 6 bases and J gave up 1 base, with 10 bases separating them. Germline CDR1 reads MGHRA; CDR2 reads YSYEKL. CDR3 region: CASSRTASYEQYF. The DNA of the CDR3 is TGCGCCAGCAGTCGGACAGCATCCTACGAGCAGTACTTC.

This clone was seen at least ten times. The J gene is TRBJ2-7, the V gene TRBV2, with D possibly being TRBD2 (5 bases). The germline V and J ends were trimmed by 5 bases and 9 bases, with 11 bases remaining between them. The CDR3 loop spans 11 amino acids. The germline gives CDR1 SNHLY, CDR2 FYNNEI. CDR3 protein: CASSPVGGQYF. CDR3 bases: TGTGCCAGCAGTCCCGTAGGAGGGCAGTACTTC.

The count of this clone is one. The V call is TRBV9, the J call TRBJ2-1; 11 bases line up with TRBD2. This CDR3 has 15 residues. V lost 0 bases and J lost 7; bases outside the gene matches: 3. Looked up from germline, CDR1 is SGDLS and CDR2 is YYNGEE. The CDR3 protein is CASSVGSGRGNEQFF. The CDR3, as DNA: TGTGCCAGCAGCGTAGGTAGCGGGAGGGGGAATGAGCAGTTCTTC.

The rearrangement links TRBV27 to TRBJ1-4; D possibly corresponds to TRBD1 (6 bases). The CDR3 length is 13 residues. Per the germline V gene, CDR1 is MNHEY and CDR2 is SMNVEV (reference sequence). V was clipped by 8 bases and J by 4 bases, with 11 bases between them. CDR3 coding DNA: TGTGCCAGCGCGGACAGTTATAATGAAAAACTGTTTTTT. The encoded protein is CASADSYNEKLFF.

This chain joins TRBV30 and TRBJ2-7; 12 bases fit TRBD2. V dropped 2 bases and J dropped 4; count of bases not matched to a gene: 0. This CDR3 is 13 amino acids long. Germline V gene sequence: CDR1 GTSNPN, CDR2 SVGIG (reference sequence). CDR3: CAWSLAGGYEQYF. CDR3 nucleotides: TGTGCCTGGAGTCTAGCGGGAGGGTACGAGCAGTACTTC.

This chain connects TRBV9 to TRBJ2-7, with D perhaps matching TRBD2 (5 bases). The V gene lost 3 bases and the J gene lost 7 bases, with 17 bases spanning the gap. CDR3 size: 14 residues. Germline V gene sequence: CDR1 SGDLS, CDR2 YYNGEE. CDR3 protein: CASSARGLLGEQYF. CDR3 coding DNA: TGTGCCAGCAGCGCCCGCGGACTTTTAGGGGAGCAGTACTTC.

The rearrangement joins TRBV7-8 to TRBJ2-3, with TRBD2 identical over 12 bases. CDR1 is SGHVS, CDR2 FQNEAQ, per germline. The CDR3 totals 16 residues. The J segment lost 8 bases and the V segment lost 5 bases, leaving 11 bases of the junction unmatched. CDR3 amino acids: CASSDELAGGRGTQYF. In nucleotides, the CDR3 is TGTGCCAGCAGCGACGAACTAGCGGGGGGACGGGGTACGCAGTATTTT.